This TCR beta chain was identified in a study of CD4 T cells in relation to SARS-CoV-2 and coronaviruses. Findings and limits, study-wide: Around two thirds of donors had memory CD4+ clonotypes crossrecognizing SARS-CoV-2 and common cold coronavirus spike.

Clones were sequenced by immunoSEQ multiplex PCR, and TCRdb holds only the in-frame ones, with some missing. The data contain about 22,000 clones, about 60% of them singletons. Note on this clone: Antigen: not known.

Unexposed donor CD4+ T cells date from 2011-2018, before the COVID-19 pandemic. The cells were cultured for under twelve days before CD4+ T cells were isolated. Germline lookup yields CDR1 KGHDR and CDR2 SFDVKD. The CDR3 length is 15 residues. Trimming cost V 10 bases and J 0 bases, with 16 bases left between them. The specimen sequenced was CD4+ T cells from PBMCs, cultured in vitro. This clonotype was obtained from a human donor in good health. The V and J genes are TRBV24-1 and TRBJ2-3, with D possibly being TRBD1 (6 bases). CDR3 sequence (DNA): TGTGCCACTTCAGGGGCCGCAGCGAGCACAGATACGCAGTATTTT. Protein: CATSGAAASTDTQYF.